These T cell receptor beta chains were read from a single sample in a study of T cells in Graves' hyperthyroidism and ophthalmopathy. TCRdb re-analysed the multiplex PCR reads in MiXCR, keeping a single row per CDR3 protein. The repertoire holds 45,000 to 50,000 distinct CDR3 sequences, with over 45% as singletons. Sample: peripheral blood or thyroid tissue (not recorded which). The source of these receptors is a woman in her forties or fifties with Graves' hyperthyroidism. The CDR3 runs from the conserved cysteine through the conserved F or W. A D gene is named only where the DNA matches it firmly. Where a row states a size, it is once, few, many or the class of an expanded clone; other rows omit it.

CDR3 protein: CAISFRQGAGELFF; CDR3 DNA: TGTGCCATCAGTTTTCGACAGGGGGCCGGGGAGCTGTTTTTT; clone size: .; J gene: TRBJ2-2; V gene: TRBV10-3; D gene: TRBD1
CDR3 protein: CSVAGADTQYF; CDR3 DNA: TGCAGTGTAGCAGGGGCAGATACGCAGTATTTT; clone size: many; J gene: TRBJ2-3; V gene: TRBV20-1; D gene: .
CDR3 protein: CASSLSRISGANVLTF; CDR3 DNA: TGTGCCAGCAGCTTATCCCGGATCTCTGGGGCCAACGTCCTGACTTTC; clone size: many; J gene: TRBJ2-6; V gene: TRBV7-6; D gene: .
CDR3 protein: CSARDDRGVLGYEQYF; CDR3 DNA: TGCAGTGCTAGAGATGACAGGGGAGTACTGGGCTACGAGCAGTACTTC; clone size: .; J gene: TRBJ2-7; V gene: TRBV20-1; D gene: TRBD1
CDR3 protein: CASSVGTGRNTEAFF; CDR3 DNA: TGTGCCAGCAGCGTAGGGACAGGGAGGAACACTGAAGCTTTCTTT; clone size: many; J gene: TRBJ1-1; V gene: TRBV9; D gene: TRBD1
CDR3 protein: CASSEGQLHTEAFF; CDR3 DNA: TGTGCCAGCAGTGAAGGACAGCTCCACACTGAAGCTTTCTTT; clone size: few; J gene: TRBJ1-1; V gene: TRBV2; D gene: .
CDR3 protein: CASSWKAGVTEAFF; CDR3 DNA: TGTGCCAGCAGTTGGAAGGCAGGAGTAACTGAAGCTTTCTTT; clone size: many; J gene: TRBJ1-1; V gene: TRBV6-2/TRBV6-3; D gene: .
CDR3 protein: CVSSLVDRGDTEAFF; CDR3 DNA: TGTGTCAGCAGCTTAGTTGACAGGGGGGACACTGAAGCTTTCTTT; clone size: .; J gene: TRBJ1-1; V gene: TRBV11-1; D gene: TRBD1
CDR3 protein: CSVVVEGTQYF; CDR3 DNA: TGCAGCGTTGTCGTCGAGGGGACCCAGTACTTC; clone size: .; J gene: TRBJ2-5; V gene: TRBV29-1; D gene: .
CDR3 protein: CASSTPQGSNTGELFF; CDR3 DNA: TGTGCCAGTAGTACTCCACAGGGTTCGAACACCGGGGAGCTGTTTTTT; clone size: many; J gene: TRBJ2-2; V gene: TRBV19; D gene: .
CDR3 protein: CSARGTSGIYEQYF; CDR3 DNA: TGCAGTGCTAGAGGGACTAGCGGGATATACGAGCAGTACTTC; clone size: .; J gene: TRBJ2-7; V gene: TRBV20-1; D gene: TRBD2
CDR3 protein: CARVVGTSKGAFF; CDR3 DNA: TGTGCCAGAGTCGTAGGGACAAGCAAAGGAGCTTTCTTT; clone size: .; J gene: TRBJ1-1; V gene: TRBV7-3; D gene: .
CDR3 protein: CASSSRDTQYF; CDR3 DNA: TGTGCCAGCAGTTCCAGGGATACGCAGTATTTT; clone size: .; J gene: TRBJ2-3; V gene: TRBV28; D gene: .
CDR3 protein: CAISDGRVNYGYTIYF; CDR3 DNA: TGTGCCATCAGTGATGGCAGGGTTAACTATGGCTACACCATATATTTT; clone size: .; J gene: TRBJ1-3; V gene: TRBV10-3; D gene: .
CDR3 protein: CASSQGGFNEKLFF; CDR3 DNA: TGTGCCAGCAGTCAAGGGGGCTTTAATGAAAAACTGTTTTTT; clone size: many; J gene: TRBJ1-4; V gene: TRBV6-1; D gene: TRBD1
CDR3 protein: CASKTGLIETQYF; CDR3 DNA: TGTGCCAGCAAAACGGGACTAATAGAGACCCAGTACTTC; clone size: .; J gene: TRBJ2-5; V gene: TRBV12-3/TRBV12-4; D gene: TRBD2
CDR3 protein: CSASSTSNQPQHF; CDR3 DNA: TGCAGTGCTAGCTCGACCAGCAATCAGCCCCAGCATTTT; clone size: many; J gene: TRBJ1-5; V gene: TRBV20-1; D gene: .
CDR3 protein: CSARDMTSGTDRQYF; CDR3 DNA: TGCAGTGCTAGAGACATGACTAGCGGGACCGACCGGCAGTACTTC; clone size: many; J gene: TRBJ2-7; V gene: TRBV20-1; D gene: TRBD2
CDR3 protein: CASSLGDGGYGYTF; CDR3 DNA: TGTGCCAGTAGCTTAGGAGACGGAGGCTATGGCTACACCTTC; clone size: .; J gene: TRBJ1-2; V gene: TRBV7-6; D gene: .
CDR3 protein: CASSEGDRVTEAFF; CDR3 DNA: TGTGCCAGCAGTGAGGGGGACAGGGTCACTGAAGCTTTCTTT; clone size: .; J gene: TRBJ1-1; V gene: TRBV2; D gene: TRBD1
CDR3 protein: CASSLMGIWGEETQHF; CDR3 DNA: TGTGCCAGCAGTTTAATGGGGATTTGGGGCGAGGAGACCCAGCATTTT; clone size: .; J gene: TRBJ1-5; V gene: TRBV12-3/TRBV12-4; D gene: .
CDR3 protein: CSARRTGGYGYTF; CDR3 DNA: TGCAGTGCTAGGAGGACAGGGGGCTATGGCTACACCTTC; clone size: .; J gene: TRBJ1-2; V gene: TRBV20-1; D gene: TRBD1
CDR3 protein: CATSRRGDSNQPQHF; CDR3 DNA: TGTGCCACCAGCAGAAGGGGAGATAGCAATCAGCCCCAGCATTTT; clone size: .; J gene: TRBJ1-5; V gene: TRBV15; D gene: .
CDR3 protein: CAISEYRDGYTF; CDR3 DNA: TGTGCCATCAGTGAGTACAGGGATGGCTACACCTTC; clone size: medium-sized; J gene: TRBJ1-2; V gene: TRBV10-3; D gene: .
CDR3 protein: CASSPGHLGGDFPYEQYF; CDR3 DNA: TGTGCCAGCAGTCCCGGCCACTTAGGGGGGGACTTCCCCTACGAGCAGTACTTC; clone size: .; J gene: TRBJ2-7; V gene: TRBV2; D gene: .
CDR3 protein: CASSLFNGGRSHEQYF; CDR3 DNA: TGTGCCAGCAGCTTGTTTAATGGGGGCCGGTCCCACGAGCAGTACTTC; clone size: .; J gene: TRBJ2-7; V gene: TRBV7-2; D gene: .
CDR3 protein: CAISEGTTGNTIYF; CDR3 DNA: TGTGCCATCAGTGAAGGCACGACTGGAAACACCATATATTTT; clone size: .; J gene: TRBJ1-3; V gene: TRBV10-3; D gene: .
CDR3 protein: CASSLAANVLTF; CDR3 DNA: TGTGCCAGCAGTTTAGCGGCCAACGTCCTGACTTTC; clone size: .; J gene: TRBJ2-6; V gene: TRBV12-3/TRBV12-4; D gene: .
CDR3 protein: CASSLRHQGQGTSPLHF; CDR3 DNA: TGTGCCAGCAGCTTACGGCACCAGGGACAGGGGACTTCACCCCTCCACTTT; clone size: .; J gene: TRBJ1-6; V gene: TRBV7-2; D gene: TRBD1
CDR3 protein: CSASARDLANYGYTF; CDR3 DNA: TGCAGTGCTAGTGCTAGGGATCTAGCAAACTATGGCTACACCTTC; clone size: many; J gene: TRBJ1-2; V gene: TRBV20-1; D gene: .
CDR3 protein: CASSRQGLRGEQYF; CDR3 DNA: TGTGCCAGCAGCAGACAGGGGTTGCGCGGGGAGCAGTACTTC; clone size: .; J gene: TRBJ2-7; V gene: TRBV5-4; D gene: TRBD1
CDR3 protein: CASSLAEPGLAGKNIYEQYF; CDR3 DNA: TGTGCCAGCAGCTTAGCCGAACCGGGACTAGCGGGCAAAAACATCTACGAGCAGTACTTC; clone size: many; J gene: TRBJ2-7; V gene: TRBV7-2; D gene: TRBD2
CDR3 protein: CASSRAERAEAFF; CDR3 DNA: TGCGCCAGCAGCCGGGCTGAACGGGCTGAAGCTTTCTTT; clone size: many; J gene: TRBJ1-1; V gene: TRBV5-1; D gene: .
CDR3 protein: CASSLVGVAGELFF; CDR3 DNA: TGTGCCAGCAGCTTAGTAGGGGTGGCCGGGGAGCTGTTTTTC; clone size: once; J gene: TRBJ2-2; V gene: TRBV7-9; D gene: .
CDR3 protein: CASRDRPSSYNSPLHF; CDR3 DNA: TGTGCCAGCAGAGACCGACCATCCTCCTATAATTCACCCCTCCACTTT; clone size: many; J gene: TRBJ1-6; V gene: TRBV28; D gene: .
CDR3 protein: CAISRAGTSGNNEQFF; CDR3 DNA: TGTGCCATCAGTCGTGCCGGGACTAGCGGGAACAATGAGCAGTTCTTC; clone size: many; J gene: TRBJ2-1; V gene: TRBV10-3; D gene: TRBD2
CDR3 protein: CASSIGQAYQETQYF; CDR3 DNA: TGTGCCAGCAGCATCGGACAGGCGTACCAAGAGACCCAGTACTTC; clone size: .; J gene: TRBJ2-5; V gene: TRBV7-8; D gene: TRBD1
CDR3 protein: CGARDGKNYEQHF; CDR3 DNA: TGCGGTGCTAGGGACGGCAAGAACTACGAGCAGCACTTC; clone size: .; J gene: TRBJ2-7; V gene: TRBV29-1; D gene: .
CDR3 protein: CARSTGGMDEKLFF; CDR3 DNA: TGTGCTAGATCGACAGGGGGCATGGATGAAAAACTGTTTTTT; clone size: .; J gene: TRBJ1-4; V gene: TRBV2; D gene: TRBD1
CDR3 protein: CASSLSDRDYGYTF; CDR3 DNA: TGTGCCAGCAGCTTAAGTGACAGGGACTATGGCTACACCTTC; clone size: few; J gene: TRBJ1-2; V gene: TRBV7-8; D gene: TRBD1
CDR3 protein: CSVLGQATSYEQYF; CDR3 DNA: TGCAGCGTTTTAGGACAGGCGACCTCCTACGAGCAGTACTTC; clone size: many; J gene: TRBJ2-7; V gene: TRBV29-1; D gene: TRBD1
CDR3 protein: CASSLVGGQSEQYF; CDR3 DNA: TGTGCCAGCAGCTTAGTAGGGGGACAAAGCGAGCAGTACTTC; clone size: medium-sized; J gene: TRBJ2-7; V gene: TRBV7-9; D gene: .
CDR3 protein: CSARGGEKLFF; CDR3 DNA: TGCAGTGCTAGAGGGGGCGAAAAACTGTTTTTT; clone size: .; J gene: TRBJ1-4; V gene: TRBV20-1; D gene: .
CDR3 protein: CAWSLTGTLSYEQYF; CDR3 DNA: TGTGCCTGGAGCTTAACCGGGACTCTTTCCTACGAGCAGTACTTC; clone size: .; J gene: TRBJ2-7; V gene: TRBV30; D gene: .
CDR3 protein: CASGGANEQYF; CDR3 DNA: TGTGCCAGCGGGGGGGCCAACGAGCAGTACTTC; clone size: .; J gene: TRBJ2-7; V gene: TRBV7-2; D gene: .
CDR3 protein: CASSRGLAESETQYF; CDR3 DNA: TGTGCCAGCAGCAGGGGACTAGCGGAGTCAGAGACCCAGTACTTC; clone size: .; J gene: TRBJ2-5; V gene: TRBV7-9; D gene: TRBD2
CDR3 protein: CAISAQGRPTRETQYF; CDR3 DNA: TGTGCCATCAGTGCGCAGGGGAGACCAACGAGAGAGACCCAGTACTTC; clone size: .; J gene: TRBJ2-5; V gene: TRBV10-3; D gene: .
CDR3 protein: CSAGPVYEQYF; CDR3 DNA: TGCAGTGCCGGGCCAGTCTACGAGCAGTACTTC; clone size: .; J gene: TRBJ2-7; V gene: TRBV20-1; D gene: .
CDR3 protein: CASRVAGGPGEAFF; CDR3 DNA: TGTGCCAGCCGTGTGGCTGGGGGGCCGGGTGAAGCTTTCTTT; clone size: once; J gene: TRBJ1-1; V gene: TRBV7-2; D gene: .
CDR3 protein: CASSLARDYGYTF; CDR3 DNA: TGTGCCAGCAGCTTAGCAAGGGACTATGGCTACACCTTC; clone size: many; J gene: TRBJ1-2; V gene: TRBV7-2; D gene: .
CDR3 protein: CASRGLAGGEQYF; CDR3 DNA: TGTGCCAGCCGGGGACTAGCGGGAGGCGAGCAGTACTTC; clone size: .; J gene: TRBJ2-7; V gene: TRBV2; D gene: TRBD2
CDR3 protein: CASSWWTEMETQYF; CDR3 DNA: TGCGCCAGCAGCTGGTGGACGGAGATGGAGACCCAGTACTTC; clone size: many; J gene: TRBJ2-5; V gene: TRBV5-1; D gene: .
CDR3 protein: CASSLESDEAFF; CDR3 DNA: TGTGCCAGCAGCTTGGAATCAGATGAAGCTTTCTTT; clone size: .; J gene: TRBJ1-1; V gene: TRBV7-9; D gene: .